The 30 T cell receptor beta chains given below trace back to one sample, sequenced in a study of Tregs in tolerant kidney transplant recipients. Here immunoSEQ multiplex PCR was the method, and the copy in TCRdb shows in-frame clones only, minus some. The data show some 250,000 clones, with 84% seen just once and over 0.5% held by the top ten. Sequencing was done on a sample of CD4+ T cells from blood. The receptor source for this set is a human donor in good health.

V is TRBV29-1 and J is TRBJ1-1; weak D call: TRBD1 (6 bases). V was clipped by 4 bases and J by 7 bases, with 16 bases between them. Germline loops: CDR1 SQVTM, CDR2 ANQGSEA. The CDR3 runs 13 residues. The CDR3 here is CSVGLRTVGEAFF. The CDR3 DNA sequence: TGCAGCGTTGGACTGCGGACAGTCGGTGAAGCTTTCTTT.

Regarding this clone: At one boundary the junction diverges from the germline segment, which might be a read error. Other DNA sequences of this sample code for an identical CDR3. This rearrangement joins TRBV2 to TRBJ1-1, with TRBD1 matching 7 bases. From germline, CDR1 is SNHLY and CDR2 FYNNEI. The CDR3 has 14 residues. CDR3 amino acids: CASRVGGESTEAFF. The CDR3 DNA is TGCGCCAGCAGGGTAGGGGGCGAGAGCACTGAAGCTTTCTTT.

This clone showed up just once. The chain recombines TRBV7-9 with TRBJ2-5; 7 bases match TRBD1. Germline CDR1 SEHNR, CDR2 FQNEAQ (reference sequence). This CDR3 is built from 14 residues. Losses at the gene ends were 1 base for V and 2 bases for J; bases not matched to a gene: 1. DNA for the CDR3: TGTGCCAGCAGCTTAGGGGACAGACAAGAGACCCAGTACTTC. This codes for CASSLGDRQETQYF.

This clone was detected only a few times. The chain couples TRBV6-5 to TRBJ2-7; 7 bases match TRBD1. This CDR3 has 13 amino acids. V lost 6 bases and J lost 4; bases outside the gene matches: 6. Germline CDR1 and CDR2: MNHEY and SVGAGI. The CDR3 protein is CASSRDSQYEQYF. The CDR3 DNA reads as TGTGCCAGCAGCCGGGACAGTCAGTACGAGCAGTACTTC.

The chain has TRBV4-1 and TRBJ2-4; no firm D call. V lost 1 base and J 0 bases, leaving 7 bases between the germline ends. Per the germline V gene, CDR1 is MGHRA and CDR2 is YSYEKL. The CDR3 runs 15 residues. The CDR3 region has the DNA TGCGCCAGCAGCCAAGTAGAGTCAGCCAAAAACATTCAGTACTTC. Protein sequence: CASSQVESAKNIQYF.

This chain joins TRBV11-2 and TRBJ1-1; D unclear. Germline assignment: CDR1 SGHAT and CDR2 FQNNGV. This CDR3 has 13 residues. V lost 6 bases to trimming and J lost 1 base, with 9 bases between them. The CDR3 is CASRTLGNTEAFF. The DNA for the CDR3 is TGTGCCAGCAGGACCCTTGGGAACACTGAAGCTTTCTTT. Supplemented by reference TRBV11-2 and TRBJ1-1, the full variable domain reads EAGVAQSPRYKIIEKRQSVAFWCNPISGHATLYWYQQILGQGPKLLIQFQNNGVVDDSQLPKDRFSAERLKGVDSTLKIQPAKLEDSAVYLCASRTLGNTEAFFGQGTRLTVV.

This chain uses TRBV5-6 with TRBJ2-7; tentatively, D is TRBD1 (5 bases). Germline values: CDR1 SGHDT, CDR2 YYEEEE. Deletions cut 2 bases from V and 5 bases from J, with 11 bases between. The CDR3 is made up of 13 amino acids. The CDR3 region is CASSFLQADEQYF. The DNA of the CDR3 is TGTGCCAGCAGCTTCCTACAGGCGGACGAGCAGTACTTC.

There are a few counts of this clone. The chain joins TRBV5-4 to TRBJ1-2, with TRBD1 matching 9 bases. This CDR3 is 15 amino acids long. The germline CDR1 and CDR2 sequences are SGHNT and YYREEE (reference sequence). V trimming: 5 bases; J trimming: 0 bases; junction bases outside the gene matches: 5. The CDR3 protein is CASRLQGASNYGYTF. DNA of the CDR3: TGTGCCAGCAGGCTACAGGGGGCGTCTAACTATGGCTACACCTTC.

CDR3 loop: CATSTSRQGGNQPQHF. In DNA, the CDR3 is TGTGCCACCAGCACCAGTCGACAGGGAGGCAATCAGCCCCAGCATTTT. The chain combines TRBV15 with TRBJ1-5, with 7 bases aligning to TRBD1. CDR1 and CDR2 (germline): LNHNV, YYDKDF (reference sequence). The CDR3 is 16 amino acids. Trimming removed 4 bases from V and 2 bases from J; junction bases left unmatched: 8.

The chain has TRBV12-1 and TRBJ2-2; the DNA was not used to check the table's D call, TRBD1. TRBV12-1 is listed as a pseudogene. The CDR3 runs 14 residues. The CDR3 sequence: CASSPGPNTGELFF. CDR3 nucleotides: TGTGCCAGCAGCCCTGGCCCCAACACCGGGGAGCTGTTTTTT.

V gene TRBV5-1 combines with J gene TRBJ2-7; D remains ambiguous. V was shortened by 4 bases and J by 3 bases, with 11 bases between the two germline ends. CDR1 is SGHRS and CDR2 is YFSETQ in the germline V gene. The CDR3 consists of 13 residues. The CDR3 loop is CASSGNGIYEQYF. Written as DNA, the CDR3 is TGCGCCAGCAGCGGGAATGGGATCTACGAGCAGTACTTC.

V usage is TRBV18 and J usage is TRBJ1-3; D call uncertain. Germline assignment: CDR1 KGHSH and CDR2 LQKENI. This CDR3 region has 16 residues. V dropped 0 bases and J dropped 0 bases, with 9 bases sitting between them. CDR3 DNA sequence: TGTGCCAGCTCACCACCGACGTTGAGCTCTGGAAACACCATATATTTT. Protein product: CASSPPTLSSGNTIYF.

V and J are TRBV21-1 and TRBJ1-1; the DNA was not compared with TRBD1, the D call given in the table. TRBV21-1 constitutes a pseudogene. This CDR3 is built from 13 residues. The DNA for the CDR3 is TGTGCCAGCAGCAAAAGGGTACAGGGTAGCGCTTTCTTT. Its protein product is CASSKRVQGSAFF.

As concerns this clone: Relative to the germline gene, one junction end is altered; a read error may explain this. CDR3 bases: TGTGCCAGCAGTTACTCCGGGCAGTGGAATCAGCCCCAGCATTTT. Encoded protein: CASSYSGQWNQPQHF. The gene calls are TRBV6-4 and TRBJ1-5; D unclear. Germline values: CDR1 MRHNA, CDR2 SNTAGT. The CDR3 spans 15 residues.

The CDR3, as DNA: TGTGCCTGTCGTCCTAGCTATCAGGCAGATACGCAGTATTTT. As protein: CACRPSYQADTQYF. The chain combines TRBV30 with TRBJ2-3; weak D call: TRBD2 (5 bases). This CDR3 is built from 14 residues. Trimming cost V 6 bases and J 4 bases, with 17 bases left between them. In germline, CDR1 is GTSNPN, CDR2 SVGIG (reference sequence).

The chain links TRBV6-1 to TRBJ2-3, with D perhaps matching TRBD2 (5 bases). From germline, CDR1 is MNHNS and CDR2 SASEGT. This CDR3 has 12 residues. V lost 7 bases and J 4 bases, leaving 9 bases between the germline ends. CDR3 residues: CASMGSPDTQYF. The DNA for the CDR3 is TGTGCCAGCATGGGGAGTCCAGATACGCAGTATTTT.

The CDR3 coding sequence is TGCGCCAGCAGCATGGGACAGGGCTACGAGCAGTACTTC. Its translation: CASSMGQGYEQYF. V gene TRBV5-1 combines with J gene TRBJ2-7; 9 bases are a match to TRBD1. CDR1 SGHRS and CDR2 YFSETQ come from the germline V gene. CDR3 length: 13 amino acids. The V segment lost 4 bases and the J segment 3 bases; nucleotides outside the gene matches: 2.

This chain links TRBV6-4 with TRBJ2-6; D is unresolved. The CDR3 totals 14 residues. Trimming took 2 bases from V and 0 from J, leaving 2 bases between them. Germline loops: CDR1 MRHNA, CDR2 SNTAGT. The CDR3 DNA is TGTGCCAGCAGTGACAACTCTGGGGCCAACGTCCTGACTTTC. Protein product: CASSDNSGANVLTF.

The chain is built from TRBV11-2 and TRBJ1-4; the match to TRBD1 covers 12 bases. The germline V gene has CDR1 SGHAT and CDR2 FQNNGV. Trimming cost V 5 bases and J 3 bases; bases outside gene matches: 7. This CDR3 contains 17 residues. CDR3 nucleotide sequence: TGTGCCAGCAGCCCAAGGGGACAGGGGGCTGCTAATGAAAAACTGTTTTTT. Its protein is CASSPRGQGAANEKLFF.

This chain joins TRBV2 and TRBJ2-7; maybe TRBD2 (5 bases). CDR1 SNHLY and CDR2 FYNNEI come from the germline V gene. V was pared by 8 bases and J by 1 base, with 15 bases between. This CDR3 contains 14 residues. The CDR3 sequence: CASCSSGISYEQYF. CDR3 sequence (DNA): TGTGCCAGCTGTTCCAGCGGCATTTCCTACGAGCAGTACTTC.

The rearrangement links TRBV18 to TRBJ1-2, with 7 bases matching TRBD1. Germline V gene lookup returns CDR1 KGHSH and CDR2 LQKENI. Unmatched junction bases numbered 3, after V lost 2 bases and J lost 6 bases. The CDR3 runs 13 residues. The CDR3 is CASSPDRVHGYTF. CDR3 nucleotide sequence: TGTGCCAGCTCACCAGACAGGGTTCATGGCTACACCTTC. Supplemented by reference TRBV18 and TRBJ1-2, the full variable domain reads NAGVMQNPRHLVRRRGQEARLRCSPMKGHSHVYWYRQLPEEGLKFMVYLQKENIIDESGMPKERFSAEFPKEGPSILRIQQVVRGDSAAYFCASSPDRVHGYTFGSGTRLTVV.

This sequence joins TRBV7-9 and TRBJ2-3, with 12 bases aligning to TRBD1. The ends lost 4 bases at V and 5 bases at J; junction bases unmatched: 7. Looked up from germline, CDR1 is SEHNR and CDR2 is FQNEAQ (reference sequence). This CDR3 spans 16 amino acids. CDR3 sequence: CASSWGDRGHGDTQYF. The CDR3 DNA follows: TGTGCCAGCAGCTGGGGGGACAGGGGGCATGGAGATACGCAGTATTTT.

The chain couples TRBV5-1 to TRBJ1-6; D is perhaps TRBD1 (5 bases). This CDR3 region has 17 residues. The V end lost 4 bases, the J end lost 0 bases, and 14 bases lay between the germline ends. The germline V gene encodes CDR1 SGHRS and CDR2 YFSETQ. CDR3 sequence reads: CASSPAGTSSYNSPLHF. For the CDR3, the DNA is TGCGCCAGCAGCCCCGCAGGGACCAGCTCCTATAATTCACCCCTCCACTTT.

The chain employs TRBV19 and TRBJ2-5; 7 bases match TRBD1. The CDR3 contains 17 residues. Germline trimming cut 5 bases from V and 2 bases from J; bases unmatched to any gene: 14. CDR1 is LNHDA and CDR2 is SQIVND in the germline V gene (reference sequence). The CDR3 DNA sequence: TGTGCCAGTAGTGCTCGACAGGGTTGGGGCTCTCAAGAGACCCAGTACTTC. Its translation: CASSARQGWGSQETQYF.

V usage is TRBV5-1 and J usage is TRBJ2-7; D is ambiguous. Trimming removed 0 bases at V and 4 bases at J, with 8 bases between. Per germline, CDR1 SGHRS and CDR2 YFSETQ. The CDR3 sequence is 13 residues long. CDR3 sequence: CASSLGYVYEQYF. The CDR3 DNA reads TGCGCCAGCAGCTTGGGTTACGTTTACGAGCAGTACTTC.

The chain is built from TRBV2 and TRBJ1-6, with TRBD1 matching over 7 bases. V dropped 11 bases and J dropped 7; count of bases not matched to a gene: 11. Germline-derived CDR1 and CDR2 are SNHLY and FYNNEI. The CDR3 length is 14 residues. The DNA of the CDR3 is TGTGCCCAGAACCGGGACAGTCTCAATTCACCCCTCCACTTT. Translated, it gives CAQNRDSLNSPLHF.

The table lists this clone with a few counts. This chain links TRBV4-1 with TRBJ2-5, with D perhaps TRBD1 or TRBD2 (5 bases each). CDR1 and CDR2 (germline): MGHRA, YSYEKL. The CDR3 is made up of 14 amino acids. With 0 bases removed from V and 5 bases from J, the gap between germline ends came to 10 bases. The DNA of the CDR3 is TGCGCCAGCAGCCAAGAACGGTGGGGGGAGACCCAGTACTTC. Translation: CASSQERWGETQYF.

This clone was seen a few times. The chain couples TRBV12-5 to TRBJ2-1, with D perhaps being TRBD1 or TRBD2 (5 bases each). The CDR3 sequence is 18 residues long. Germline V gene lookup returns CDR1 LGHNT and CDR2 FRNRAP. The germline V and J ends were trimmed by 1 base and 0 bases, with 16 bases remaining between them. The CDR3 sequence is CASGLESEGINSYNEQFF. DNA of the CDR3: TGTGCTAGTGGTTTGGAGTCTGAGGGGATTAACTCCTACAATGAGCAGTTCTTC.

The gene calls are TRBV27 and TRBJ1-2; TRBD1 agrees at 8 bases. J was trimmed by 3 bases and V by 0 bases; bases with no gene match: 3. CDR3 size: 15 residues. Germline V CDR1 and CDR2: MNHEY, SMNVEV (reference sequence). This chain's CDR3 is CASSLSYRGDYGYTF. CDR3 nucleotide sequence: TGTGCCAGCAGTTTATCTTACAGGGGGGACTATGGCTACACCTTC.

The chain carries TRBV5-6 and TRBJ1-1; D possibly corresponds to TRBD1 (5 bases). The CDR3 extends over 14 amino acids. Trimming left V 6 bases short and J 0 bases short, with 12 bases between. Germline CDR1 and CDR2: SGHDT and YYEEEE. The CDR3 reads CASTKGRLNTEAFF. CDR3 nucleotides: TGTGCCAGCACAAAGGGACGTCTGAACACTGAAGCTTTCTTT.